This entry describes one T cell receptor (beta chain). The repertoire was sequenced with immunoSEQ multiplex PCR; TCRdb's copy has only in-frame clones and lacks some. The sample carries 15,000 to 20,000 clones, roughly 92% recorded once. Time point reported: pre-treatment baseline. This sample was taken from a study of blood T cell dynamics during melanoma immunotherapy. Germline-derived CDR1 and CDR2 are SNHLY and FYNNEI. This CDR3 has 14 amino acids. V shed 8 bases, J shed 8 bases, and the junction held 11 bases outside the gene matches. The V gene is TRBV2, the J gene TRBJ2-4; TRBD2 matches at 8 bases. This TCR was sampled from a human donor with melanoma. The sequenced sample was blood, obtained from a patient treated with checkpoint blockade. CDR3 DNA sequence: TGTGCCAGCGTGCGGGGGGAGGCCGAGGACATTCAGTACTTC. Its translation: CASVRGEAEDIQYF.